Given below is one T cell receptor (beta chain) in context. This entry comes from a study of PD-L1 blockade in urothelial cancer. As for the study in general: Atezolizumab at 1,200 mg intravenously every 3 weeks was started by patients around 2014.

Measured with immunoSEQ multiplex PCR; TCRdb has only the in-frame clones, and not every one. The profile shows about 45,000 clones, about 91% of them singletons. This CDR3 region has 16 residues. Germline V gives CDR1 SGHVS, CDR2 FNYEAQ. V was clipped by 1 base and J by 0 bases, with 11 bases between them. The specimen comprised PBMCs, sampled around atezolizumab (anti-PD-L1) treatment. The chain couples TRBV7-6 to TRBJ2-3; no clear D. The sequence derives from a man aged 80 or over with urothelial cancer. CDR3 residues: CASSLVGGRSTDTQYF. The CDR3 DNA is TGTGCCAGCAGCTTAGTTGGCGGCAGAAGCACAGATACGCAGTATTTT.